One sample yielded the 24 T cell receptor beta chains listed below, sequenced in a study of cytomegalovirus exposure and HLA in healthy donors. 60 Vbeta and 13 Jbeta primers were used in PCR. TCRdb's table, derived via immunoSEQ multiplex PCR, lists solely in-frame clones and lacks some. This sample has about 130,000 clones, with about four fifths found just once. The sequencing input was PBMCs. These receptors were taken from a woman in her forties in good health and CMV-seropositive.

The CDR3 DNA sequence: TGTGCCAGCAGCAAAGGGGGTCGCGAGCAGTACTTC. Translating it yields CASSKGGREQYF. The chain couples TRBV7-2 to TRBJ2-7; TRBD1 is a possible D gene (6 bases). Germline V gives CDR1 SGHTA, CDR2 FQGNSA. The CDR3 covers 12 residues. Trimming removed 5 bases at V and 6 bases at J, with 11 bases between.

The DNA of the CDR3 is TGTGCCAGTAGCCGGTCCCCACGGGGGAACACTGAAGCTTTCTTT. Protein product: CASSRSPRGNTEAFF. V usage is TRBV19 and J usage is TRBJ1-1; no firm D call. The CDR3 has 15 amino acids. Trimming took 6 bases from V and 1 from J, leaving 15 bases between them. Per the germline V gene, CDR1 is LNHDA and CDR2 is SQIVND (reference sequence).

A word on this clone: One end of the junction is discordant with germline, which a read error may explain. This chain uses TRBV7-9 with TRBJ2-1; tentatively, D is TRBD1 (6 bases). The CDR3 runs to 16 residues. Germline V gene data show CDR1 as SEHNR and CDR2 as FQNEAQ (reference sequence). The CDR3 nucleotides are TGTTCCAGCACCCCTGGTGGGGGCGGAGACTACAATGAGCAGTTCTTC. It specifies CSSTPGGGGDYNEQFF.

V is TRBV27 and J is TRBJ1-2; the D is unclear. The V end lost 2 bases, the J end lost 4 bases, and 11 bases lay between the germline ends. Germline CDR1 and CDR2: MNHEY and SMNVEV (reference sequence). The CDR3 runs to 14 residues. This chain's CDR3 is CASSLKWQSYGYTF. For the CDR3, the DNA is TGTGCCAGCAGTTTAAAGTGGCAAAGCTATGGCTACACCTTC.

The chain links TRBV27 to TRBJ2-2; possible D gene TRBD1, 5 bases. CDR3 length: 14 residues. CDR1 MNHEY and CDR2 SMNVEV come from the germline V gene (reference sequence). The ends were cut back, 4 bases at V and 7 bases at J, with 13 bases in the middle. CDR3 amino acids: CASSWLGRNGELFF. CDR3 nucleotide sequence: TGTGCCAGCAGTTGGTTGGGGCGAAACGGGGAGCTGTTTTTT.

The V and J genes are TRBV19 and TRBJ1-1; 9 nucleotides line up with TRBD1. J was trimmed by 2 bases and V by 5 bases; bases with no gene match: 3. CDR1 and CDR2 from the germline V gene are LNHDA and SQIVND (reference sequence). The CDR3 length is 14 residues. CDR3 DNA sequence: TGTGCCAGTAGTCGGGGACAGGGAAACACTGAAGCTTTCTTT. This translates into CASSRGQGNTEAFF.

This clone is a singleton in its sample. The chain employs TRBV18 and TRBJ2-6; 11 bases are shared with TRBD2. The CDR3 is 18 amino acids. Germline-derived CDR1 and CDR2 are KGHSH and LQKENI. V lost 2 bases, J lost 0 bases, and 3 bases stayed unmatched. The CDR3 DNA is TGTGCCAGCTCACCATTAGCGGGAGGGAGCTCTGGGGCCAACGTCCTGACTTTC. Translating it yields CASSPLAGGSSGANVLTF.

The genes are TRBV11-3 and TRBJ2-7, with D possibly being TRBD2 (5 bases). CDR3 length: 16 amino acids. Trimming took off 4 bases at V and 3 bases at J, with 19 bases between the two ends. The germline V gene has CDR1 SGHNT and CDR2 YENEEA. The CDR3 nucleotides read TGTGCCAGCAGCTCAGTATCCCCGGGAAGGTTCTACGAGCAGTACTTC. Its protein is CASSSVSPGRFYEQYF.

This clone was observed a single time. This rearrangement joins TRBV28 to TRBJ1-1; D not certain. CDR1 and CDR2 (germline): MDHEN, SYDVKM. The CDR3 runs to 14 residues. With 3 bases removed from V and 7 bases from J, the gap between germline ends came to 15 bases. CDR3 DNA sequence: TGTGCCAGCAGTTTTAGGTACAGAAAGAATGAAGCTTTCTTT. Its translation: CASSFRYRKNEAFF.

The chain employs TRBV9 and TRBJ2-1, with a possible D match to TRBD2 (5 bases). CDR1 is SGDLS and CDR2 is YYNGEE in the germline V gene. The V end lost 0 bases, the J end lost 4 bases, and 14 bases lay between the germline ends. The CDR3 sequence is 16 residues long. The CDR3 protein is CASSVGPPGRYNEQFF. CDR3 coding DNA: TGTGCCAGCAGCGTAGGCCCACCGGGAAGATACAATGAGCAGTTCTTC.

The chain links TRBV27 to TRBJ1-5; tentatively, D is TRBD1 (6 bases). The CDR3 has 13 residues. The ends were cut back, 2 bases at V and 7 bases at J, with 9 bases in the middle. Germline-derived CDR1 and CDR2 are MNHEY and SMNVEV (reference sequence). CDR3 in amino acids: CASSLVGGQPQHF. The CDR3 coding sequence is TGTGCCAGCAGTTTAGTAGGGGGACAGCCCCAGCATTTT.

The gene calls are TRBV9 and TRBJ2-1; a possible D gene is TRBD2 (5 bases). The germline gives CDR1 SGDLS, CDR2 YYNGEE. CDR3 length: 16 amino acids. V lost 0 bases, J lost 7 bases, and 17 bases lay in between. The CDR3 protein is CASSVAGGLSGNEQFF. CDR3 DNA sequence: TGTGCCAGCAGCGTAGCCGGAGGACTCAGTGGGAATGAGCAGTTCTTC. Supplemented by reference TRBV9 and TRBJ2-1, the full variable domain reads DSGVTQTPKHLITATGQRVTLRCSPRSGDLSVYWYQQSLDQGLQFLIQYYNGEERAKGNILERFSAQQFPDLHSELNLSSLELGDSALYFCASSVAGGLSGNEQFFGPGTRLTVL.

This chain joins TRBV5-1 and TRBJ2-5; TRBD2 matches 7 bases. The J call is uncertain, as TRBJ2-7 better fits the DNA end. The CDR3 consists of 18 residues. In germline, CDR1 is SGHRS, CDR2 YFSETQ. The CDR3 DNA is TGCGCCAGCAGCTTGGTGGGGACTGGGCGCGGGAGCGGGTACGAGCAGTACTTC. Encoded protein: CASSLVGTGRGSGYEQYF.

The chain is built from TRBV6-5 and TRBJ2-7; D is perhaps TRBD1 (6 bases). This CDR3 region has 13 residues. From germline, CDR1 is MNHEY and CDR2 SVGAGI. Trimming took 6 bases from V and 5 from J, leaving 14 bases between them. CDR3 loop: CASRNRDFHEQYF. The CDR3 coding sequence is TGTGCCAGCAGAAACAGGGATTTCCACGAGCAGTACTTC.

The chain recombines TRBV6-1 with TRBJ2-3, with TRBD2 as a possible D gene (6 bases). Deletions cut 4 bases from V and 5 bases from J, with 13 bases between. Per the germline V gene, CDR1 is MNHNS and CDR2 is SASEGT. The CDR3 loop spans 14 amino acids. CDR3 amino acids: CASSGEATQDTQYF. CDR3 nucleotides: TGTGCCAGCAGTGGGGAGGCTACTCAAGATACGCAGTATTTT.

This chain joins TRBV6-1 and TRBJ2-5; perhaps TRBD1 as D (5 bases). CDR1 is MNHNS, CDR2 SASEGT, per germline. V was cut by 3 bases and J by 0 bases, with 8 bases left in between. The CDR3 runs 14 residues. CDR3 sequence reads: CASSDAGYQETQYF. CDR3 nucleotides: TGTGCCAGCAGTGATGCAGGGTACCAAGAGACCCAGTACTTC.

The V gene is TRBV11-2, the J gene TRBJ2-7; perhaps TRBD1 as D (5 bases). Per the germline V gene, CDR1 is SGHAT and CDR2 is FQNNGV. The V end lost 1 base, the J end lost 5 bases, and 21 bases lay between the germline ends. The CDR3 runs 17 residues. The CDR3 DNA reads as TGTGCCAGCAGCTTAGGGGGCCTCCCCCTGAACTCGGACGAGCAGTACTTC. Protein product: CASSLGGLPLNSDEQYF.

The rearrangement uses TRBV21-1 and TRBJ2-7; the table calls TRBD1, which could not be checked here. TRBV21-1 is a known pseudogene. The CDR3 consists of 14 residues. In DNA, the CDR3 is TGTGCCAGCAGCAAAGAACAGGGGGCTCACGAGCAGTACTTC. It translates to CASSKEQGAHEQYF.

This rearrangement joins TRBV5-5 to TRBJ1-1; the match to TRBD1 covers 9 bases. Per germline, CDR1 SGHKS and CDR2 YYEKEE (reference sequence). The CDR3 consists of 13 residues. V gave up 4 bases and J gave up 8 bases; unmatched junction bases: 6. CDR3 DNA sequence: TGTGCCAGCAGCCCCGGACAGGGGAGGGAAGCTTTCTTT. Translated: CASSPGQGREAFF.

The sample holds a few counts of this clone. The V call is TRBV29-1, the J call TRBJ1-1; TRBD1 might be the D (5 bases). Germline V CDR1 and CDR2: SQVTM, ANQGSEA. V shed 8 bases and J shed 3 bases, with 13 bases lying between them. The CDR3 sequence is 12 residues long. The CDR3 coding sequence is TGCAGCCCAGGGCGAGGAGACACTGAAGCTTTCTTT. It encodes CSPGRGDTEAFF.

This chain connects TRBV12-5 to TRBJ2-3, with a possible D match to TRBD2 (7 bases). Germline CDR1 and CDR2: LGHNT and FRNRAP. V lost 6 bases and J lost 4, with 14 bases in between. The CDR3 totals 14 residues. DNA for the CDR3: TGTGCTAGTGGGGGAGGGGGAGGCTCAGATACGCAGTATTTT. The encoded protein is CASGGGGGSDTQYF.

This rearrangement joins TRBV30 to TRBJ2-7; tentatively, D is TRBD1 (6 bases). The CDR3 runs 13 residues. CDR1 GTSNPN and CDR2 SVGIG come from the germline V gene (reference sequence). Between the trimmed V and J ends, which lost 3 bases and 2 bases, there was a span of 11 bases. CDR3 bases: TGTGCCTGGAGCCAGGGGTATCCCTACGAGCAGTACTTC. It translates to CAWSQGYPYEQYF.

This clone was seen only a few times. The chain uses TRBV28 and TRBJ1-1; 9 bases are shared with TRBD1. The V and J ends lost 5 bases and 4 bases, in that order; junction bases with no gene match: 8. From germline, CDR1 is MDHEN and CDR2 SYDVKM. There are 15 residues in the CDR3. CDR3 sequence (DNA): TGTGCCAGCAGTACCACAGGGGGCGAGGGCACTGAAGCTTTCTTT. Residues: CASSTTGGEGTEAFF.

The chain couples TRBV7-6 to TRBJ1-4, with 8 bases that match TRBD1. V was pared by 5 bases and J by 7 bases, with 9 bases of the junction left unmatched. The CDR3 length is 15 residues. Per germline, CDR1 SGHVS and CDR2 FNYEAQ. CDR3 residues: CASSPNTGGVEKLFF. The CDR3 DNA sequence: TGTGCCAGCAGCCCCAATACAGGGGGTGTTGAAAAACTGTTTTTT. Full variable domain (remainder filled in from reference TRBV7-6 and TRBJ1-4): GAGVSQSPRYKVTKRGQDVALRCDPISGHVSLYWYRQALGQGPEFLTYFNYEAQQDKSGLPNDRFSAERPEGSISTLTIQRTEQRDSAMYRCASSPNTGGVEKLFFGSGTQLSVL.